This T cell receptor (beta chain) is drawn from a study of shared clonotypes between healthy human individuals. Study in general: A couple of women and a few men aged 18 to 49 made up the donors.

From CD4+ cells came CD45RA+ naive and CD45RA-negative memory subsets. Germline values: CDR1 MNHNY, CDR2 SVGAGI (reference sequence). V gave up 6 bases and J gave up 7 bases; unmatched junction bases: 11. The CDR3 is 14 residues long. Deep-level running was used for the assay. How the authors handled the data: Owing to the provision of junction-only sequences devoid of quality scores by immunoSEQ, filtering differed. Assay used: immunoSEQ multiplex PCR; TCRdb lists only in-frame clones, some missing. V, J and clone size are those of that table, while D and trimming were read from the DNA. The table has over a million clones, about 77% seen once.

Input material: memory CD4+ T cells sorted from blood. This sample's subset: CD45RA-negative fraction. The receptor was derived from a young man in good health. The chain employs TRBV6-6 and TRBJ1-1, with 7 bases matching TRBD1. The chain's CDR3 is CASSFNSAGGEAFF. CDR3 coding DNA: TGTGCCAGCAGCTTCAACTCGGCAGGGGGTGAAGCTTTCTTT.